This TCR beta chain derives from a study of cytomegalovirus exposure and HLA in healthy donors. Across the study: Tens of millions of unique TCRs from HLA-typed donors were held in an early data release. Study outcomes and limitations: Presence/absence analysis assumed near-uniform sequencing depth across donors. Links to common viral pathogens appeared, in a later analysis, for several of the most significant clusters.

The CDR3 sequence is 15 residues long. V gave up 0 bases and J gave up 7 bases; unmatched junction bases: 3. Germline CDR1 and CDR2: SGHTA and FQGTGA. As concerns this clone: Its antigen remains unknown.

The PCR made use of 60 Vbeta and 13 Jbeta primers. Here immunoSEQ multiplex PCR was the method, and the copy in TCRdb shows in-frame clones only, minus some. The top ten hold around 0.25% of the sample, which has around 180,000 clones, roughly 87% seen once. The sequencing input was PBMCs. The chain recombines TRBV7-3 with TRBJ2-1, with 10 bases identical to TRBD2. This TCR was sampled from a girl under two years old in good health and CMV-seronegative. The CDR3 spells CASSLTSGGPNEQFF. In nucleotides, the CDR3 is TGTGCCAGCAGCTTAACTAGCGGGGGGCCTAATGAGCAGTTCTTC.